Below, 26 T cell receptor beta chains from the same sample are listed, as sequenced in a study of OX40 agonist ivuxolimab in advanced cancers. TCRdb keeps only in-frame clones here, not all; method: immunoSEQ multiplex PCR. The data contain approximately 110,000 clones, around 93% of them seen just once; the ten biggest clones take up 0.7% to 0.85%. This specimen consisted of CD4+ or CD8+ T cells sorted from blood, obtained in a trial of the OX40 agonist ivuxolimab. Receptor source: an adult with an advanced solid tumor such as melanoma, head and neck, liver or kidney cancer.

The J gene is TRBJ2-5, the V gene TRBV6-5; D ambiguous. Germline CDR1 is MNHEY and CDR2 is SVGAGI. The CDR3 runs 12 residues. V lost 5 bases, J lost 2 bases, and 6 bases lay in between. Here the CDR3 DNA reads TGTGCCAGCAGTCTAACGCAAGAGACCCAGTACTTC. Translation: CASSLTQETQYF.

The V and J genes are TRBV9 and TRBJ1-1, with a possible D match to TRBD1 (6 bases). Germline CDR1 and CDR2: SGDLS and YYNGEE. The V end was cut by 1 base, the J end by 5 bases, with 15 bases between. This CDR3 region has 15 residues. This chain's CDR3 is CASSVYQGRTTEAFF. The CDR3 nucleotides read TGTGCCAGCAGCGTATATCAGGGGCGAACGACTGAAGCTTTCTTT.

The chain uses TRBV6-6 and TRBJ1-5, with D unresolved. The CDR3 is 12 amino acids. CDR1 and CDR2 from the germline V gene are MNHNY and SVGAGI (reference sequence). The V end was cut by 7 bases, the J end by 6 bases, with 10 bases between. The CDR3, as DNA: TGTGCCAGCACCGATGGGAGTCAGCCCCAGCATTTT. Its protein is CASTDGSQPQHF.

This chain joins TRBV11-2 and TRBJ2-2; D call uncertain. The CDR3 sequence is 13 residues long. V gave up 2 bases and J gave up 0 bases, with 1 base separating them. The germline V gene has CDR1 SGHAT and CDR2 FQNNGV. The CDR3 loop reads CASSLTNTGELFF. DNA of the CDR3: TGTGCCAGCAGCTTAACGAACACCGGGGAGCTGTTTTTT.

This rearrangement joins TRBV27 to TRBJ1-5; TRBD1 matches at 8 bases. CDR3 size: 16 residues. Germline loops: CDR1 MNHEY, CDR2 SMNVEV (reference sequence). J was trimmed by 1 base and V by 5 bases; bases with no gene match: 7. This CDR3 reads CASSPAWTGSNQPQHF. CDR3 DNA sequence: TGTGCCAGCAGTCCCGCGTGGACAGGGAGCAATCAGCCCCAGCATTTT.

CDR3 coding DNA: TGTGCCAGCTCACCCATGACTAGCGCAACCTCCTACGAGCAGTACTTC. Its translation: CASSPMTSATSYEQYF. The chain employs TRBV18 and TRBJ2-7; 8 bases fit TRBD2. The V and J ends lost 3 bases and 0 bases, in that order; junction bases with no gene match: 7. The CDR3 has 16 amino acids. CDR1 is KGHSH, CDR2 LQKENI, per germline.

The chain links TRBV7-9 to TRBJ1-5, with D possibly TRBD1 on 5 matching bases. The V gene's germline CDR1 is SEHNR and CDR2 FQNEAQ (reference sequence). With 5 bases removed from V and 3 bases from J, the gap between germline ends came to 11 bases. The CDR3 runs to 14 residues. The CDR3 protein is CASSQGRVNQPQHF. In DNA form, the CDR3 reads TGTGCCAGCAGCCAGGGCAGGGTCAATCAGCCCCAGCATTTT.

J is TRBJ2-1 and V is TRBV5-5; the D gene is possibly TRBD2 (6 bases). The CDR3 consists of 13 residues. Germline CDR1 is SGHKS and CDR2 is YYEKEE (reference sequence). V lost 2 bases, J lost 5 bases, and 8 bases lay in between. The CDR3 spells CASSLAGNNEQFF. The DNA for the CDR3 is TGTGCCAGCAGCTTAGCGGGTAACAATGAGCAGTTCTTC.

The V call is TRBV5-4, the J call TRBJ1-1; D remains unclear. Germline assignment: CDR1 SGHNT and CDR2 YYREEE (reference sequence). This CDR3 is built from 13 residues. V was trimmed by 2 bases and J by 0 bases, leaving 5 bases between them. The CDR3 bases are TGTGCCAGCAGCTTTTACTTGAACACTGAAGCTTTCTTT. Protein product: CASSFYLNTEAFF.

This sequence joins TRBV7-2 and TRBJ1-2, with 10 bases matching TRBD1. The germline CDR1 and CDR2 sequences are SGHTA and FQGNSA. The CDR3 runs to 14 residues. Trimming took 4 bases from V and 7 from J; bases not matched to a gene: 6. The CDR3 region has the DNA TGTGCCAGCAGCTCGACAGGGGGCGCCTCTGGCTACACCTTC. It codes for CASSSTGGASGYTF.

The chain employs TRBV5-1 and TRBJ2-3; D is unclear. The germline V and J ends were trimmed by 2 bases and 0 bases, with 7 bases remaining between them. The CDR3 sequence is 14 residues long. Germline V CDR1 and CDR2: SGHRS, YFSETQ. The CDR3 region is CASSFGDSTDTQYF. The CDR3 DNA sequence: TGCGCCAGCAGCTTTGGGGATAGCACAGATACGCAGTATTTT.

The chain joins TRBV19 to TRBJ1-1; maybe TRBD1 (5 bases). CDR3 size: 14 residues. The V end was cut by 7 bases, the J end by 4 bases, with 16 bases between. Germline values: CDR1 LNHDA, CDR2 SQIVND (reference sequence). The CDR3 region has the DNA TGTGCCAGTACTCGAGGCCTGGGGACCACTGAAGCTTTCTTT. Protein sequence: CASTRGLGTTEAFF.

As regards this clone: The same CDR3 arises from other DNA sequences in this sample as well. The V call is TRBV28, the J call TRBJ1-1; D might be TRBD1 (6 bases). Trimming removed 3 bases from V and 0 bases from J, with 8 bases in between. Germline loops: CDR1 MDHEN, CDR2 SYDVKM. This CDR3 has 14 amino acids. The CDR3 region is CASSFGTMNTEAFF. Written as DNA, the CDR3 is TGTGCCAGCAGTTTTGGGACAATGAACACTGAAGCTTTCTTT.

The chain uses TRBV9 and TRBJ1-1; TRBD1 matches at 8 bases. From germline, CDR1 is SGDLS and CDR2 YYNGEE. Trimming removed 3 bases from V and 0 bases from J; junction bases left unmatched: 10. This CDR3 contains 17 residues. The CDR3 DNA reads as TGTGCCAGCAGCGGGGACAGGACCGCCCTAATGAACACTGAAGCTTTCTTT. Translating it yields CASSGDRTALMNTEAFF.

This clone was found a few times. The CDR3 sequence is CASSQGQGMEPQHF. In DNA form, the CDR3 reads TGTGCCAGCAGTCAGGGACAGGGGATGGAGCCCCAGCATTTT. The chain joins TRBV28 to TRBJ1-5, with TRBD1 matching 10 bases. V lost 5 bases and J lost 8; bases outside the gene matches: 6. The CDR3 length is 14 residues. Germline values: CDR1 MDHEN, CDR2 SYDVKM.

This clone was counted a few times. V usage is TRBV9 and J usage is TRBJ2-7; 11 bases match TRBD2. V was pared by 4 bases and J by 4 bases, with 7 bases of the junction left unmatched. The length of the CDR3 is 15 residues. The germline V gene has CDR1 SGDLS and CDR2 YYNGEE. CDR3 DNA sequence: TGTGCCAGCAGCTTAACTAGCGGGAGTATGTACGAGCAGTACTTC. This encodes CASSLTSGSMYEQYF. The entire variable domain, with the rest obtained from reference TRBV9 and TRBJ2-7, is as follows: DSGVTQTPKHLITATGQRVTLRCSPRSGDLSVYWYQQSLDQGLQFLIQYYNGEERAKGNILERFSAQQFPDLHSELNLSSLELGDSALYFCASSLTSGSMYEQYFGPGTRLTVT.

CDR3 nucleotide sequence: TGTGCCAGCAGAGATTCACAGGGATACCAAGAGACCCAGTACTTC. Encoded protein: CASRDSQGYQETQYF. The chain employs TRBV2 and TRBJ2-5; D is perhaps TRBD1 (6 bases). This CDR3 is 15 amino acids long. Germline CDR1 is SNHLY and CDR2 is FYNNEI. V lost 6 bases and J 0 bases, leaving 14 bases between the germline ends.

The rearrangement uses TRBV5-5 and TRBJ2-7; D is tentatively TRBD1 or TRBD2 (6 bases each). Per the germline V gene, CDR1 is SGHKS and CDR2 is YYEKEE (reference sequence). V lost 0 bases to trimming and J lost 2 bases, with 12 bases between them. The CDR3 runs 15 residues. The CDR3 spells CASSLEGGYPYEQYF. The CDR3, as DNA: TGTGCCAGCAGCTTGGAGGGGGGTTACCCCTACGAGCAGTACTTC.

A word on this clone: At the DNA level, this CDR3 is encoded by other sequences in the same sample as well. The V and J genes are TRBV7-3 and TRBJ1-1; D is undetermined. The length of the CDR3 is 13 residues. From germline, CDR1 is SGHTA and CDR2 FQGTGA. V shed 3 bases and J shed 0 bases, with 5 bases lying between them. The CDR3 loop is CASSFSMNTEAFF. The CDR3 nucleotides are TGTGCCAGCAGCTTCAGTATGAACACTGAAGCTTTCTTT.

V is TRBV6-5 and J is TRBJ1-5; TRBD1 is a possible D gene (6 bases). This CDR3 region has 15 residues. The germline gives CDR1 MNHEY, CDR2 SVGAGI. V lost 5 bases and J lost 0, with 11 bases in between. CDR3 protein: CASSRTAGSNQPQHF. CDR3 nucleotide sequence: TGTGCCAGCAGTCGGACAGCTGGTAGCAATCAGCCCCAGCATTTT.

J is TRBJ2-3 and V is TRBV19; D may be TRBD2 (6 bases). Trimming cost V 1 base and J 2 bases, with 13 bases left between them. Germline CDR1 is LNHDA and CDR2 is SQIVND (reference sequence). There are 16 residues in the CDR3. Here the CDR3 reads CASSIGTSSLTDTQYF. The CDR3 DNA is TGTGCCAGTAGTATAGGTACTAGCTCCCTCACAGATACGCAGTATTTT.

This chain joins TRBV2 and TRBJ2-3, with a weak D call TRBD1 (6 bases). The CDR3 runs 15 residues. Germline V CDR1 and CDR2: SNHLY, FYNNEI. Trimming shortened V by 5 bases and J by 0 bases, and 12 bases separated the two germline ends. As DNA, the CDR3 is TGTGCCAGCAGTCTTGGGGGCCAGAGCACAGATACGCAGTATTTT. Amino acids: CASSLGGQSTDTQYF.

This clone was seen a single time. The chain joins TRBV7-9 to TRBJ2-3, with 7 nucleotides matching TRBD2. This CDR3 has 15 amino acids. The germline V gene encodes CDR1 SEHNR and CDR2 FQNEAQ (reference sequence). Trimming cost V 0 bases and J 0 bases; bases outside gene matches: 0. In DNA, the CDR3 is TGTGCCAGCAGCTTAGCAGCGGGGAGCACAGATACGCAGTATTTT. Translating it yields CASSLAAGSTDTQYF.

DNA of the CDR3: TGTGCCAGCACCTTCCCGGGGACAGGGGGTAACTATGGCTACACCTTC. This codes for CASTFPGTGGNYGYTF. This chain joins TRBV28 and TRBJ1-2, with 11 bases lining up with TRBD1. The CDR3 consists of 16 residues. Germline CDR1 reads MDHEN; CDR2 reads SYDVKM. The V and J ends lost 7 bases and 1 base, in that order; junction bases with no gene match: 8.

This sequence joins TRBV14 and TRBJ1-1; no clear D. The CDR3 loop spans 14 amino acids. V gave up 1 base and J gave up 0 bases, with 6 bases separating them. The V gene's germline CDR1 is SGHDN and CDR2 FVKESK. The CDR3 reads CASSQVTMNTEAFF. The CDR3 DNA sequence: TGTGCCAGCAGCCAAGTCACTATGAACACTGAAGCTTTCTTT.

V and J are TRBV5-1 and TRBJ1-1, with no clear D. V lost 6 bases to trimming and J lost 4 bases, with 7 bases between them. CDR3 length: 11 amino acids. The germline V gene encodes CDR1 SGHRS and CDR2 YFSETQ. The CDR3 region is CASKGVTEAFF. Here the CDR3 DNA reads TGCGCCAGCAAAGGCGTCACTGAAGCTTTCTTT.